The clone carrying this T cell receptor beta chain came up a few times. Antigen: not known. This CDR3 spans 18 amino acids. CDR1 is SGHRS and CDR2 is YFSETQ in the germline V gene. V lost 0 bases to trimming and J lost 0 bases, with 13 bases between them. Time point specified: patch test 3, about 24 weeks after DPC sensitization. The treatment was: therapeutic diphenylcyclopropenone sensitization with weekly scalp DPC. Donors, patients with alopecia ranging from 18 to 70 years old and judged suitable for DPC, provided samples. The sample originates from a study of human T cells and chemical hapten exposure. Within the library, unique molecular identifiers were attached to each individual cDNA molecule. TCRdb recomputed calls from the RACE reads with MiXCR, one row per CDR3 protein. The profile shows approximately 71,000 distinct CDR3 sequences, 11% of them singletons. Study results and limitations: There were significantly more large CDR3 similarity clusters among expanded TCRs than among controls.

The specimen comprised whole blood, sampled in connection with sensitization to the hapten diphenylcyclopropenone (DPC). The chain carries TRBV5-1 and TRBJ2-6; D uncertain. The source of this sequence is a woman aged 50 to 60 with alopecia areata. Some clones in this sample may be carry-over from other donors' samples. The CDR3 coding sequence is TGCGCCAGCAGCTTGGTATCAGCTTTTAGCTCTGGGGCCAACGTCCTGACTTTC. Its translation is CASSLVSAFSSGANVLTF.